The present TCR beta chain was sequenced within a study of blood T cell repertoires in COVID-19. Turning to the study itself: The United States, Italy and Spain were the sources of the acute and convalescent COVID-19 samples. Nucleic acid was either cDNA or gDNA, and it came from T cells, B-cell-depleted T cells, or PBMCs.

This clone was counted a few times. Per the original methods: Quantification of nucleated cells was approximated via reference gene primer amplification. Sequenced by immunoSEQ multiplex PCR; TCRdb stores in-frame clones only, minus some. That table gives V, J and clone size, and the DNA gave D and trimming. Of 110,000 or so clones in the sample, approximately 85% were seen once. Seattle participants joined during active infection and were tracked over time. The ends were cut back, 5 bases at V and 4 bases at J, with 14 bases in the middle. CDR1 and CDR2 from the germline V gene are SEHNR and FQNEAQ (reference sequence). The length of the CDR3 is 14 residues.

Sequenced sample: peripheral blood. The chain recombines TRBV7-9 with TRBJ1-1; no definite D call. This receptor was identified in an older woman with COVID-19, enrolled during active disease. As DNA, the CDR3 is TGTGCCAGCAGCCCAGCGGCGGAGGGCACTGAAGCTTTCTTT. It yields the protein CASSPAAEGTEAFF.